This T cell receptor beta chain was found in a study of Ad26.COV2.S vaccination and SARS-CoV-2 variants. Turning to the study itself: Intramuscular Ad26.COV2.S at 5x10^10 or 1x10^11 viral particles.

Assay: immunoSEQ multiplex PCR; the TCRdb copy retains only in-frame clones and omits some. Of 350,000 to 500,000 clones in the sample, 80% to 95% were seen once. The V gene's germline CDR1 is MGHRA and CDR2 YSYEKL. This CDR3 spans 16 amino acids. V was cut by 0 bases and J by 0 bases, with 12 bases left in between. Treatment given: about 20 received Ad26.COV2.S at low or high dose, single or two shots; about 5 received placebo; per-sample allocation not given. Sampling took place 63 days after the first vaccine or placebo injection. For this clone: The antigen remains unidentified.

Overall study results and limits: The analyses of TCR breadth and depth may have understated the size of total T cell responses. Those who received the vaccine showed greater spike-specific TCR breadth than those given placebo.

The input for sequencing was peripheral blood, taken in a trial of Ad26.COV2.S vaccine versus placebo. The chain employs TRBV4-1 and TRBJ2-7; TRBD1 or TRBD2 may be the D gene (5 bases each). The TCR originated in a person between 18 and 65 years old who received the Ad26.COV2.S COVID-19 vaccine or a placebo. The CDR3 here is CASSQDRSGGSYEQYF. DNA for the CDR3: TGCGCCAGCAGCCAAGATAGAAGTGGGGGCTCCTACGAGCAGTACTTC.